This T cell receptor beta chain originates from a study of T cells after yellow fever vaccination. Broader study findings: High-abundance clonotypes from the bulk population could contaminate FACS-sorted repertoires.

The germline gives CDR1 SGHTA, CDR2 FQGNSA. There are 14 residues in the CDR3. Trimming took 6 bases from V and 1 from J; bases not matched to a gene: 4. TCR cDNA, made by 5'RACE template switching, carried an added universal primer site and UMIs. One entry per CDR3 protein, called by TCRdb with MiXCR from the 5' RACE reads. The data contain some 260,000 distinct CDR3 sequences, 5.2% of them seen just once; the ten biggest clones take up more than 3%. This clonotype has more than one count but fewer than ten. Its matching antigen is unknown. Sequencing used CD4+ T cells sorted from PBMCs, obtained on the day of the yellow fever booster vaccination. The receptor was derived from a man between 18 and 35 years old who received the YFV17D yellow fever vaccine. The chain carries TRBV7-2 and TRBJ2-5; 8 bases agree with TRBD2. The CDR3 here is CASSRGLAQETQYF. The CDR3 nucleotides are TGTGCCAGCAGTAGAGGACTAGCCCAAGAGACCCAGTACTTC. The variable domain in full, with the rest retrieved from reference TRBV7-2 and TRBJ2-5, is GAGVSQSPSNKVTEKGKDVELRCDPISGHTALYWYRQSLGQGLEFLIYFQGNSAPDKSGLPSDRFSAERTGGSVSTLTIQRTQQEDSAVYLCASSRGLAQETQYFGPGTRLLVL.